These T cell receptor beta chains were read from a single sample in a study of neurological immune-mediated disorders. TCRdb independently ran MiXCR on the 5' RACE reads; one entry per CDR3 protein. The sample holds 50,000 or so distinct CDR3 sequences; roughly 17% are singletons and the top ten take 3.5% to 4.5%. Input material: PBMCs. The source is a man aged 55 to 70 in good health. Each CDR3 is given with its conserved first and last residue. The D gene is left open where the match is weak. Expanded clones get a size class; other rows say once, few or many, or leave the size out.

TRBV7-9	.	many	TRBJ2-1	CASSLARNEQFF	TGTGCCAGCAGCTTAGCGCGAAATGAGCAGTTCTTC
TRBV28	.	.	TRBJ2-7	CASSFSGLYEQYF	TGTGCCAGCAGTTTTTCAGGGTTATACGAGCAGTACTTC
TRBV7-2	TRBD1	many	TRBJ2-7	CASSLGGDRVDEQYF	TGTGCCAGCAGCTTAGGAGGGGACAGGGTTGACGAGCAGTACTTC
TRBV29-1	.	.	TRBJ1-1	CSVEGGRGTTEAFF	TGCAGCGTTGAGGGGGGCAGGGGTACCACTGAAGCTTTCTTT
TRBV10-3	.	.	TRBJ1-1	CAISEGPQGTEAFF	TGTGCCATCAGTGAGGGGCCTCAGGGCACTGAAGCTTTCTTT
TRBV10-3	TRBD1	many	TRBJ1-2	CATNGVQGDYGYTF	TGTGCCACCAACGGGGTACAGGGGGACTATGGCTACACCTTC
TRBV7-2	.	many	TRBJ2-5	CASSLETRQETQYF	TGTGCCAGCAGCTTAGAGACCAGACAAGAGACCCAGTACTTC
TRBV7-2	TRBD1	many	TRBJ2-7	CASSLAVGGQGRSYEQYF	TGTGCCAGCAGCTTAGCAGTCGGGGGACAGGGGCGATCCTACGAGCAGTACTTC
TRBV5-5	.	many	TRBJ2-5	CASSLSGTVPQETQYF	TGTGCCAGCAGCTTGTCCGGGACCGTGCCGCAAGAGACCCAGTACTTC
TRBV19	.	.	TRBJ2-1	CASSILGQYPNEQFF	TGTGCCAGTAGTATTCTTGGGCAGTATCCCAATGAGCAGTTCTTC
TRBV27	.	.	TRBJ1-5	CASSLSTGNQPQHF	TGTGCCAGCAGTCTATCTACGGGGAATCAGCCCCAGCATTTT
TRBV3-1	TRBD2	few	TRBJ2-1	CASSQEPRLAGYNEQFF	TGTGCCAGCAGCCAAGAGCCGCGACTAGCTGGCTACAATGAGCAGTTCTTC
TRBV10-3	.	.	TRBJ1-4	CAISDSPGGGGKLFF	TGTGCCATCAGTGATTCCCCGGGGGGCGGCGGAAAACTGTTTTTT
TRBV5-1	.	many	TRBJ2-5	CASSLEFETQYF	TGCGCCAGCAGCTTGGAATTCGAGACCCAGTACTTC
TRBV11-2	.	many	TRBJ2-3	CASSQAPSTDTQYF	TGTGCCAGCAGCCAAGCCCCCAGCACAGATACGCAGTATTTT
TRBV7-8	TRBD2	many	TRBJ2-7	CASSLGTSGREYSYEQYF	TGTGCCAGCAGCTTAGGAACTAGCGGGAGGGAATACTCCTACGAGCAGTACTTC
TRBV5-1	.	.	TRBJ2-3	CASSGTPDRQGTDTQYF	TGCGCCAGCAGCGGGACCCCCGATAGACAGGGCACAGATACGCAGTATTTT
TRBV7-2	TRBD1	.	TRBJ1-6	CAGRQGNNSPLHF	TGTGCCGGCAGACAGGGTAATAATTCACCCCTCCACTTT
TRBV20-1	.	many	TRBJ1-2	CSAGSKMGASGYTF	TGCAGTGCTGGTTCAAAGATGGGGGCGAGTGGCTACACCTTC
TRBV5-1	TRBD1	many	TRBJ1-6	CASSLTGGANSPLHF	TGCGCCAGCAGCCTGACAGGGGGCGCGAATTCACCCCTCCACTTT
TRBV4-1	.	many	TRBJ2-1	CASSQGMARSSYNEQFF	TGCGCCAGCAGCCAAGGTATGGCGCGGAGCTCCTACAATGAGCAGTTCTTC
TRBV5-6	.	many	TRBJ2-6	CASSFLVISGANVLTF	TGTGCCAGCAGCTTCCTAGTCATTTCTGGGGCCAACGTCCTGACTTTC
TRBV28	.	many	TRBJ1-4	CASSRGGGNEKLFF	TGTGCCAGCAGCAGAGGGGGAGGGAATGAAAAACTGTTTTTT
TRBV7-3	.	many	TRBJ2-2	CASSLQPMNRNTGELFF	TGTGCCAGCAGCTTACAGCCTATGAACAGGAACACCGGGGAGCTGTTTTTT
TRBV28	.	many	TRBJ1-5	CASTRPGVAQPQHF	TGTGCCAGCACCAGACCGGGGGTGGCTCAGCCCCAGCATTTT
TRBV5-1	.	many	TRBJ2-3	CASSLDHSTDTQYF	TGCGCCAGCAGCTTAGACCATTCCACAGATACGCAGTATTTT
TRBV7-2	.	.	TRBJ2-1	CASSPPGANEQFF	TGTGCCAGCAGCCCTCCGGGGGCGAATGAGCAGTTCTTC
TRBV20-1	TRBD2	many	TRBJ2-7	CSARGLLAGGLNEQYF	TGCAGTGCTAGAGGCCTACTAGCGGGAGGATTGAACGAGCAGTACTTC
TRBV28	TRBD1	many	TRBJ1-1	CASSLQGVAEAFF	TGTGCCAGCAGCCTACAGGGGGTCGCTGAAGCTTTCTTT
TRBV7-3	.	many	TRBJ1-6	CAHTGRENSPLHF	TGTGCCCACACTGGACGGGAAAATTCACCCCTCCACTTT
TRBV24-1	.	many	TRBJ2-2	CATSAPKTTGELFF	TGTGCCACCAGTGCCCCGAAAACCACCGGGGAGCTGTTTTTT
TRBV6-2/TRBV6-3	.	many	TRBJ2-3	CASSYGRNTDTQYF	TGTGCCAGCAGTTACGGTCGAAACACAGATACGCAGTATTTT
TRBV7-9	.	many	TRBJ1-3	CASSLKGVDGNTIYF	TGTGCCAGCAGCTTAAAAGGGGTGGACGGAAACACCATATATTTT
TRBV28	.	many	TRBJ2-7	CASSFGTSTYEQYF	TGTGCCAGCAGTTTTGGTACGAGCACCTACGAGCAGTACTTC
TRBV9	.	many	TRBJ1-6	CASSATGDNSPLHF	TGTGCCAGCAGCGCGACAGGAGATAATTCACCCCTCCACTTT
TRBV28	TRBD2	few	TRBJ2-2	CASSLVPGGTGANTGELFF	TGTGCCAGCAGCCTAGTCCCGGGAGGTACTGGAGCGAACACCGGGGAGCTGTTTTTT
TRBV4-1	TRBD1	.	TRBJ2-6	CASSQEGHFGTGYSGANVLTF	TGCGCCAGCAGCCAAGAGGGGCATTTCGGGACAGGCTACTCTGGGGCCAACGTCCTGACTTTC
TRBV7-9	.	many	TRBJ1-1	CASSLDLLGSTEAFF	TGTGCCAGCAGCTTAGACCTACTCGGGAGCACTGAAGCTTTCTTT
TRBV7-2	.	many	TRBJ2-7	CASSDHLGLKGHAEQYF	TGTGCCAGCAGCGATCACCTCGGCCTAAAGGGGCATGCCGAGCAGTACTTC
TRBV5-1	.	.	TRBJ2-3	CASSLATSGGADTQYF	TGCGCCAGCAGCTTAGCGACTAGTGGAGGTGCAGATACGCAGTATTTT
TRBV24-1	.	many	TRBJ2-5	CATSDPTGGGGETQYF	TGTGCCACCAGTGATCCCACAGGGGGAGGGGGAGAGACCCAGTACTTC
TRBV7-2	.	many	TRBJ2-7	CASSLGGDEQYF	TGTGCCAGCAGCTTAGGAGGGGACGAGCAGTACTTC
TRBV12-3/TRBV12-4	.	many	TRBJ2-7	CASSLAGSYEQYF	TGTGCCAGCAGTTTAGCCGGATCCTACGAGCAGTACTTC
TRBV5-1	.	many	TRBJ2-1	CASSLERPRSSYNEQFF	TGCGCCAGCAGCTTGGAAAGACCCCGCAGCTCCTACAATGAGCAGTTCTTC
TRBV20-1	.	many	TRBJ1-2	CSAPSWPTGRSGYTF	TGCAGTGCTCCCTCATGGCCTACAGGGAGATCTGGCTACACCTTC
TRBV18	.	many	TRBJ2-2	CASSPWTNTGELFF	TGTGCCAGCTCACCATGGACGAACACCGGGGAGCTGTTTTTT
TRBV12-3/TRBV12-4	TRBD2	many	TRBJ2-3	CASSHRRLAGLGGQYF	TGTGCCAGCAGCCATAGACGGCTAGCGGGACTGGGCGGGCAGTATTTT
TRBV12-3/TRBV12-4	TRBD1	many	TRBJ1-5	CASSFGQGVRPQHF	TGTGCCAGCAGTTTTGGACAGGGAGTCCGGCCCCAGCATTTT
TRBV20-1	TRBD2	.	TRBJ2-3	CSAATPGGRAVDTQYF	TGCAGTGCTGCCACACCCGGTGGGAGGGCCGTGGATACGCAGTATTTT
TRBV3-1	.	many	TRBJ1-6	CASSQGGDSPLHF	TGTGCCAGCAGCCAAGGAGGGGACTCACCCCTCCACTTT
TRBV7-3	.	many	TRBJ2-7	CASSLTPYRGYEQYF	TGTGCCAGCAGCTTAACCCCCTACCGGGGATACGAGCAGTACTTC
TRBV4-2	.	many	TRBJ2-1	CASSQGPSMEQFF	TGTGCCAGCAGCCAAGGGCCTAGTATGGAGCAGTTCTTC
TRBV20-1	TRBD2	many	TRBJ2-1	CSARGTSGRSSYNEQFF	TGCAGTGCTAGGGGGACTAGCGGGCGGAGCTCCTACAATGAGCAGTTCTTC
TRBV5-1	TRBD2	many	TRBJ2-5	CASSWTSGGETQYF	TGCGCCAGCAGCTGGACTAGCGGCGGGGAGACCCAGTACTTC